This T cell receptor beta chain was retrieved from a study of T cell clonotyping in hematopoietic cell transplantation (dated by TCRdb to the early 2020s). For the study in its entirety: In the study, around 140 blood samples were gathered from 35 consecutive transplant recipients and their related donors. Patient recruitment ran from 2015 to January 2017, and follow-up continued until late 2020 or death. Study-wide conclusions, independent of this receptor: Just a small fraction of recipient repertoires overlapped with donor repertoires, and more than 95% appeared de novo at the given depth. The sample size was limited, and CD4 and CD8 repertoire contributions could not be separated because cells were not sorted. A decrease in recipient TCR diversity was observed after transplant, and a progressive increase in pathologically expanded clonotypes was seen from day 30 to day 180. Broader posttransplant TCR repertoire diversity was predicted by donor and pretransplant recipient Inverse Simpson Index values.

The time point label on this specimen signifies: 30 days after allo-HCT. Blood from recipients was drawn roughly 28 days before transplant, then again at days 30, 100 and 180 after transplant. Nuclei Lysis Solution was used to extract genomic DNA from fresh or cryopreserved unfractionated peripheral blood mononuclear cells. With the immunoSEQ assay, which is a bias-controlled multiplex PCR relying on V- and J-specific primers, TCR beta CDR3 regions were amplified from genomic DNA. In a second PCR step, the CDR3 amplicons were tagged with a proprietary barcode plus Illumina adapter sequences. CDR3 libraries were sequenced on an Illumina MiSeq instrument. From the authors' description of their analysis: Export and quality control were performed with immunoSEQ Analyzer 3.0, and downstream analyses were performed with R Bioconductor and Immunarch. Only productive rearrangements within the normalized downsampled data set were used in the calculation of repertoire metrics. In the normalized cohort, a clonotype counted as pathologically expanded if the clonotype was larger than 5 templates. The Inverse Simpson Index served as the measure of repertoire diversity. CMV-specificity analyses were carried out on the non-normalized data set to capture all clonotypes. TCRdb limited this immuneACCESS table to in-frame rearrangements with V and J called. A share of clones is missing; checked studies link under half to unresolved V genes, and the rest is unexplained. V and J calls and clone size are as listed in that table; D and trimming were resolved from the DNA. Recorded for this sample are some 15,000 clones; 61% of them occurred a single time. The ten largest clones add up to about 10% of the sample.

A word on this clone: Its binding antigen is unknown. Within one base of it there is no much larger clone, and no base qualities were kept.

The input for sequencing was PBMCs, taken 30 days after allogeneic stem cell transplant. The receptor's source is a male patient aged 50 to 60 who had an allogeneic stem cell transplant from an unrelated donor, so T cells may come from the graft donor. Some clones in this sample may be carry-over from other donors' samples.

The CDR3 reads as follows: CASSQGTAYEQYF. The DNA sequence is as follows: TGTGCCAGCAGCCAGGGGACCGCCTACGAGCAGTACTTC. The receptor chain draws on TRBV5-6 and TRBJ2-7; TRBD1 is perhaps the D gene, given 6 matching bases. V is clipped by 4 bases and J by 2 bases, and the sequence between their germline boundaries is 10 bases long. The CDR3, from cysteine to phenylalanine, totals 13 residues. Of all the DNA, just the CDR3 is kept, 39 bases in frame from base 1. CDR1 and CDR2 (SGHDT, YYEEEE) derive from the germline V gene.